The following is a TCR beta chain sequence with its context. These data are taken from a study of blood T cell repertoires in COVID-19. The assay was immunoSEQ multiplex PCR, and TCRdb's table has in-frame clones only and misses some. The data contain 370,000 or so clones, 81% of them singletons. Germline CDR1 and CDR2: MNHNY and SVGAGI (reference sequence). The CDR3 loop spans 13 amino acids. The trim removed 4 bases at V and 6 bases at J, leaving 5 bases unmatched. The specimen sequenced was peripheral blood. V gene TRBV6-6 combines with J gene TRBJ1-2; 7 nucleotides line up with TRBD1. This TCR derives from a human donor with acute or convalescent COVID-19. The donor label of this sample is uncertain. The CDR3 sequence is CASSLDRPDGYTF. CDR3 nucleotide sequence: TGTGCCAGCAGTTTGGACAGGCCGGATGGCTACACCTTC.